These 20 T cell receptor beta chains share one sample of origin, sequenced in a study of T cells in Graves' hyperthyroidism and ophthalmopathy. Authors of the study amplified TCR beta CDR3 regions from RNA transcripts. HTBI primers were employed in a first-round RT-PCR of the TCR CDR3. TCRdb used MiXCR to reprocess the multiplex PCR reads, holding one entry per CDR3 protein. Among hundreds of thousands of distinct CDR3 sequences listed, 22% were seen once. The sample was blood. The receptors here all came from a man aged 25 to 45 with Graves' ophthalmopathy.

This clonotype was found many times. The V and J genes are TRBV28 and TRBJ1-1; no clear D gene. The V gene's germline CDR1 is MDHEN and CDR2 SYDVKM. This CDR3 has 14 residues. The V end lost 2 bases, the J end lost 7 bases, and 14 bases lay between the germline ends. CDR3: CASSLEMGIGEAFF. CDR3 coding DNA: TGTGCCAGCAGTTTAGAGATGGGTATAGGTGAAGCTTTCTTT.

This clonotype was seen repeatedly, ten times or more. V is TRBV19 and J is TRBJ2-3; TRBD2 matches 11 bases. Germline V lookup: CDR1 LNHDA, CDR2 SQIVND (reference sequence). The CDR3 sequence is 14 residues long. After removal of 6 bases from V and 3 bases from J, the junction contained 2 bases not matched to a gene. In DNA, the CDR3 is TGTGCCAGTAGCACTAGCGGGAGTACAGATACGCAGTATTTT. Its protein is CASSTSGSTDTQYF.

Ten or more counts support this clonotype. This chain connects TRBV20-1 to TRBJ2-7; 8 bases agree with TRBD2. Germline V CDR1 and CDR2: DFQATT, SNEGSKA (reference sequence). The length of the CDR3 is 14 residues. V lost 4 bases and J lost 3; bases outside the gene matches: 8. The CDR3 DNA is TGCAGTGCTACCCCTGGGACTAGTTACTACGAGCAGTACTTC. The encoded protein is CSATPGTSYYEQYF.

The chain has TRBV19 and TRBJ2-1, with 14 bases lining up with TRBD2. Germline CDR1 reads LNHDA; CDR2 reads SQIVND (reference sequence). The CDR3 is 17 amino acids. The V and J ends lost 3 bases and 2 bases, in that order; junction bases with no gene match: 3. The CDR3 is CASSMGLAGVPYNEQFF. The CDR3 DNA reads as TGTGCCAGTAGTATGGGACTAGCGGGAGTTCCCTACAATGAGCAGTTCTTC.

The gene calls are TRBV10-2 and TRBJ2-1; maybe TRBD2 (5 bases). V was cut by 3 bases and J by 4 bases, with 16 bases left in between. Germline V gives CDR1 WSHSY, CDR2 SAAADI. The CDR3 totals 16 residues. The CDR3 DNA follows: TGCGCCAGCAGTGACCCTAGCACCTGGTTGTACAATGAGCAGTTCTTC. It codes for CASSDPSTWLYNEQFF.

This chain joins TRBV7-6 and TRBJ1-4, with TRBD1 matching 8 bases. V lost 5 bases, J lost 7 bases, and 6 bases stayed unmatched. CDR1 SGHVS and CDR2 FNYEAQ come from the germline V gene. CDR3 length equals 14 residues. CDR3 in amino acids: CASSMTGAGEKLFF. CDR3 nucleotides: TGTGCCAGCAGCATGACAGGGGCAGGTGAAAAACTGTTTTTT.

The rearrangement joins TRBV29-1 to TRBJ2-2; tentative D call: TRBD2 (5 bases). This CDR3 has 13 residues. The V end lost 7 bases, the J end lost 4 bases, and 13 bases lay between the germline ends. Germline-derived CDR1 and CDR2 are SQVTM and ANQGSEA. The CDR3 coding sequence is TGCAGCGCCGGGGAGCGTGTCACCGGGGAGCTGTTTTTT. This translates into CSAGERVTGELFF.

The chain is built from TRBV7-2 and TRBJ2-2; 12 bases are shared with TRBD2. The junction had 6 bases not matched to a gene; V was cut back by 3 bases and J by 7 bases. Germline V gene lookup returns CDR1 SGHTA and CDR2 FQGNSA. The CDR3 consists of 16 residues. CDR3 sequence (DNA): TGTGCCAGCAGCTTGAGACTAGCGGGAGTTGTCGGGGAGCTGTTTTTT. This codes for CASSLRLAGVVGELFF.

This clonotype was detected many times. CDR3 bases: TGTGCCAGCAGTTACTCCGGGACACCCTACAATGAGCAGTTCTTC. Translation: CASSYSGTPYNEQFF. The V call is TRBV6-6, the J call TRBJ2-1; weak D call: TRBD1 (6 bases). Germline V gene sequence: CDR1 MNHNY, CDR2 SVGAGI (reference sequence). The CDR3 sequence is 15 residues long. V lost 0 bases, J lost 2 bases, and 8 bases lay in between.

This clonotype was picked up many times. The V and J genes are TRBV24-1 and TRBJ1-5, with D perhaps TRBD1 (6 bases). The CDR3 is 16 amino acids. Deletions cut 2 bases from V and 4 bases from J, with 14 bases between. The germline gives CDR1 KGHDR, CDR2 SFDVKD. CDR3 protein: CATSDSGQGMNQPQHF. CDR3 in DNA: TGTGCCACCAGTGATTCTGGGCAGGGGATGAATCAGCCCCAGCATTTT.

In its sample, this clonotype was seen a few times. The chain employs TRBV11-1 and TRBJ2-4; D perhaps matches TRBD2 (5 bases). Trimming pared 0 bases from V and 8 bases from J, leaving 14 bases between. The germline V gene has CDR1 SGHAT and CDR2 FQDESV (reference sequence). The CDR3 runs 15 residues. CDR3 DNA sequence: TGTGCCAGCAGCTTAGCCGTTGGAGGTTATGACATTCAGTACTTC. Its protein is CASSLAVGGYDIQYF.

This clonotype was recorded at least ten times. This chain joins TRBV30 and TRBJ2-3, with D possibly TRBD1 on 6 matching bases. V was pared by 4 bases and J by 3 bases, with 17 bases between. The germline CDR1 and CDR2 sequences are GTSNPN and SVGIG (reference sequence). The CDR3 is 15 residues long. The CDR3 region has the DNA TGTGCCTGGACCCGAACAGGGATAAGTACAGATACGCAGTATTTT. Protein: CAWTRTGISTDTQYF.

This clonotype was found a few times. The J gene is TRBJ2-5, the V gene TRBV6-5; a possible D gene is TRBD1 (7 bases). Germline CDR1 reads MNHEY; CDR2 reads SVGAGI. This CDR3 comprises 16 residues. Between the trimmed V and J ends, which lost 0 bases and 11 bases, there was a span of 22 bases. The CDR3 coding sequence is TGTGCCAGCAGTTACTCGGCAGGGGGGACGGCGAGTACACAGTACTTC. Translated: CASSYSAGGTASTQYF.

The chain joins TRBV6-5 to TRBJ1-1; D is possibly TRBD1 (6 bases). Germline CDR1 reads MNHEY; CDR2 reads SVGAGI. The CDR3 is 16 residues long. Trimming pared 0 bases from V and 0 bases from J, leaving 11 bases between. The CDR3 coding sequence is TGTGCCAGCAGTTACTCTCTGCGACAGGTGAACACTGAAGCTTTCTTT. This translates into CASSYSLRQVNTEAFF.

As DNA, the CDR3 is TGTGCCAGCAGTTTATGGTCGGGGCCTGGCTACACCTTC. This sequence encodes CASSLWSGPGYTF. This chain uses TRBV28 with TRBJ1-2, with a weak D call TRBD1 (5 bases). V lost 0 bases and J lost 7, with 9 bases in between. The germline V gene has CDR1 MDHEN and CDR2 SYDVKM. The CDR3 sequence is 13 residues long.

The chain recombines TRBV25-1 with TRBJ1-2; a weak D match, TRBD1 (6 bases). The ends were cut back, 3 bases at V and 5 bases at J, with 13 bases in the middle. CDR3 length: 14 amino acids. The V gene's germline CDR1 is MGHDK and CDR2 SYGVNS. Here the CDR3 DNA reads TGTGCCAGCAGTGACAGGGGAAGTTGGTATGGCTACACCTTC. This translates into CASSDRGSWYGYTF.

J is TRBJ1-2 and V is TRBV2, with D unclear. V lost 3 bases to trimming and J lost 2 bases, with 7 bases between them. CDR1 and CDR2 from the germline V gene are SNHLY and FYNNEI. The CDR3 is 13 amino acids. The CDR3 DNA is TGTGCCAGCAGTGATGTCGGCAACTATGGCTACACCTTC. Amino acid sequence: CASSDVGNYGYTF.

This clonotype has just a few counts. For the CDR3, the DNA is TGTGCCAGCAGCCCCCTGGTCGTCGGGGATGAGCAGTTCTTC. Encoded protein: CASSPLVVGDEQFF. This sequence joins TRBV9 and TRBJ2-1; possible D gene TRBD2, 5 bases. Trimming took 4 bases from V and 8 from J, leaving 16 bases between them. The CDR3 loop spans 14 amino acids. Looked up from germline, CDR1 is SGDLS and CDR2 is YYNGEE. The full variable domain, in which reference TRBV9 and TRBJ2-1 provide the parts outside the CDR3, is DSGVTQTPKHLITATGQRVTLRCSPRSGDLSVYWYQQSLDQGLQFLIQYYNGEERAKGNILERFSAQQFPDLHSELNLSSLELGDSALYFCASSPLVVGDEQFFGPGTRLTVL.

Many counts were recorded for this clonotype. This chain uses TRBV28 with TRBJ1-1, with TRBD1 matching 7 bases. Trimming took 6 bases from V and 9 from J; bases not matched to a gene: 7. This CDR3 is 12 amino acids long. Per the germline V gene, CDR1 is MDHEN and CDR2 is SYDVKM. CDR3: CASSPYRGKAFF. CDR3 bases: TGTGCCAGCAGCCCCTACAGGGGAAAAGCTTTCTTT.

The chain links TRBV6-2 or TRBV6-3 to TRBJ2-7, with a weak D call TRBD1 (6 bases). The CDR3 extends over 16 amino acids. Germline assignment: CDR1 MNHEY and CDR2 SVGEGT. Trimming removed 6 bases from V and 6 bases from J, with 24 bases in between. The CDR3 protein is CASRSRDTVALPEQYF. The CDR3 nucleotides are TGTGCCAGCAGGTCCCGGGACACGGTCGCCTTGCCCGAGCAGTACTTC.